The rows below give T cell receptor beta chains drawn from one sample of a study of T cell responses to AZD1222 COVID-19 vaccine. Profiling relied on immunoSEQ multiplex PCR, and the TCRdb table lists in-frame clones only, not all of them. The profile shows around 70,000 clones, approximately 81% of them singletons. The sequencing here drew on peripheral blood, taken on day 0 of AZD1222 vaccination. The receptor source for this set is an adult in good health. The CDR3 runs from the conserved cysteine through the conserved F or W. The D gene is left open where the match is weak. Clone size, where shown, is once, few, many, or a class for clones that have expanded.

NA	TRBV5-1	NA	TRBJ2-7	TGCGCCAGCCACCCGGGCGGGGTGAGCTCCTACGAGCAGTACTTC	CASHPGGVSSYEQYF
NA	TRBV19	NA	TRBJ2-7	TGTGCCAGTACAACAGGGTCCGAGCAGTACTTC	CASTTGSEQYF
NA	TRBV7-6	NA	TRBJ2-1	TGTGCCAGCAGCTTGAGTGGGGCGAGCTCCTACAATGAGCAGTTCTTC	CASSLSGASSYNEQFF
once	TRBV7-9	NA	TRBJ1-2	TGTGCCAGCAGCTTAGTTATTCCTAACTATGGCTACACCTTC	CASSLVIPNYGYTF
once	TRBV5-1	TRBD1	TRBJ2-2	TGCGCCAGCAGCTACTCCGGGACAGGGGTCACCGGGGAGCTGTTTTTT	CASSYSGTGVTGELFF
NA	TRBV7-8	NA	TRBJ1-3	TGTGCCAGCAGCTCGCGGCTACAGGGCTCTGGAAACACCATATATTTT	CASSSRLQGSGNTIYF
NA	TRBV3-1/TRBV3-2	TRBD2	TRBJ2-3	TGTGCCAGCAGCCAAGGTCAGCACAGCGGGGAGGCTAGCACAGATACGCAGTATTTT	CASSQGQHSGEASTDTQYF
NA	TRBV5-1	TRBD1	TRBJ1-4	TGCGCCAGCAGCTTGGCGGTGACAGGGGCGATTGGGGAAGAAAAACTGTTTTTT	CASSLAVTGAIGEEKLFF
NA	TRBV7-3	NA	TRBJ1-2	TGTGCCAGCAGCTCGATACAGGGACACTACACCTTC	CASSSIQGHYTF
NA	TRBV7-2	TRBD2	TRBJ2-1	TGTGCCAGCAGCTTATCCGGGACTAGCGGGGGATACAATGAGCAGTTCTTC	CASSLSGTSGGYNEQFF
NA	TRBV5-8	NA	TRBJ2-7	TGTGCCAGCAGCTTGCGAGGGTACGAGCAGTACTTC	CASSLRGYEQYF
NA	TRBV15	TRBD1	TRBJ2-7	TGTGCCACCAGCGAGGGACAGGGAGCCCTGCATAAGCAGTACTTC	CATSEGQGALHKQYF
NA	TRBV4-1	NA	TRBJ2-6	TGCGCCAGCAGCCATTCCTCTGGGGCCAACGTCCTGACTTTC	CASSHSSGANVLTF
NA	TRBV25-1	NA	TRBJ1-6	TGTGCCAGCAGCCTACGGACAGCTAATTCACCCCTCCACTTT	CASSLRTANSPLHF
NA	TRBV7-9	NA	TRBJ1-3	TGTGCCAGCCTACAGGCGATCTCTGGAAACACCATATATTTT	CASLQAISGNTIYF
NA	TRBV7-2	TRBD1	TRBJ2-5	TGTGCCAGCAGCTTAGCCGGGACAGGGCGGGAGACCCAGTACTTC	CASSLAGTGRETQYF
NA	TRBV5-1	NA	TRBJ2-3	TGCGCCAGCAGCTTGGCGCCGTTGGGTGATACGCAGTATTTT	CASSLAPLGDTQYF
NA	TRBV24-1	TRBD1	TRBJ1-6	TGTGCCACCAGTGGACAGGGGCGGAATTCACCCCTCCACTTT	CATSGQGRNSPLHF
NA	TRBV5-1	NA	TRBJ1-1	TGCGCCAGCAGCTTGGTGGTGGGAGGGGTGAACACTGAAGCTTTCTTT	CASSLVVGGVNTEAFF
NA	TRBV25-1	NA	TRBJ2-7	TGTGCCAGCAGTGAATGGGGGGCTATGGGGTACGAGCAGTACTTC	CASSEWGAMGYEQYF
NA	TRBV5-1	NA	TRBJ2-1	TGCGCCAGCAGCTTCCCGCCCGGGGGCGACGGTCAAATCGAGTTCTTC	CASSFPPGGDGQIEFF
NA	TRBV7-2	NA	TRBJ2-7	TGTGCCAGCAGCTTATATCAGGTTAGCTCCTACGAGCAGTACTTC	CASSLYQVSSYEQYF
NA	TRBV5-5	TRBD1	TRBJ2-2	TGTGCCAGCAGTAGTACTCCAGGGGGTCACACCGGGGAGCTGTTTTTT	CASSSTPGGHTGELFF
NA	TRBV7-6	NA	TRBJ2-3	TGTGCCAGCAGCTTAAGGGGGGAAATCACAGATACGCAGTATTTT	CASSLRGEITDTQYF
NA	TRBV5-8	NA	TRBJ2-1	TGTGCCAGCAGCCCGCTGAACAGGGACGAAAATGAGCAGTTCTTC	CASSPLNRDENEQFF
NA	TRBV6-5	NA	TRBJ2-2	TGTGCCAGCAGTTACTCGATCGTAGGCACCGGGGAGCTGTTTTTT	CASSYSIVGTGELFF
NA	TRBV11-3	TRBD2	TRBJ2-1	TGTGCCAGCAGCCTAACTAGCGGGAATGAGCAGTTCTTC	CASSLTSGNEQFF
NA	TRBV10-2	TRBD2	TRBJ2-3	TGCGCCAGCAGTGAGACGAGGGAGCGGGGGGGTTACACAGATACGCAGTATTTT	CASSETRERGGYTDTQYF
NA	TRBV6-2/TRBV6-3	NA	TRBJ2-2	TGTGCCAGCAGTTACTCGCGGCGGGACGATAACACCGGGGAGCTGTTTTTT	CASSYSRRDDNTGELFF
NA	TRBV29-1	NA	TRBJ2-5	TGCAGCTCATATCGAGAAAAGACCCAGTACTTC	CSSYREKTQYF
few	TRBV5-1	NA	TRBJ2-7	TGCGCCAGCAGAGGTACGGACTACGAGCAGTACTTC	CASRGTDYEQYF
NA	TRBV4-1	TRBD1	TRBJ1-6	TGCGCCAGCAGCCAAGCCCGTGGCCAGGGGGTCGAATCACCCCTCCACTTT	CASSQARGQGVESPLHF
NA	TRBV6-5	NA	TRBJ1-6	TGTGCCAGCAGTTACTCAACGGTCAGGGGCGGTTCACCCCTCCACTTT	CASSYSTVRGGSPLHF
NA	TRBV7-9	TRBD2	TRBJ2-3	TGTGCCAGCAGCTCAACCGGGACTAGCGGGGGAGCGGTAACAGATACGCAGTATTTT	CASSSTGTSGGAVTDTQYF
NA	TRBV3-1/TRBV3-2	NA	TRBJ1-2	TGTGCCAGCAGCCAAGATATGCAGCCCTTAGGGGGCTACACCTTC	CASSQDMQPLGGYTF
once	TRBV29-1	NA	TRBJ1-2	TGCAGCGTTGTCACCCAAGAAGCAGCCCGCGGGGTGGATGGCTACACCTTC	CSVVTQEAARGVDGYTF
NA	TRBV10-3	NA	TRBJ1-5	TGTGCCATCAGTACGGGGACGCAGCCCCAGCATTTT	CAISTGTQPQHF
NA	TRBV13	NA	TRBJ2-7	TGTGCCAGCAGCTTCGCCCCGGACACCTCCTACGAGCAGTACTTC	CASSFAPDTSYEQYF
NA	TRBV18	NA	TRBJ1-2	TGTGCCAGCTCACCACCAGATGGACGGATTAACTATGGCTACACCTTC	CASSPPDGRINYGYTF
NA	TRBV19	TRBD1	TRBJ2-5	TGTGCCAGTAGTATATTATCGACAGGGGGCGTAGAGACCCAGTACTTC	CASSILSTGGVETQYF
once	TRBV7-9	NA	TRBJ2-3	TGTGCCAGCAGCCAGGGGGGCCTGCGCACAGATACGCAGTATTTT	CASSQGGLRTDTQYF
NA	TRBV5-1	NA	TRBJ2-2	TGCGCCAGCAGCTTATTTGGGACAAGGGACACCGGGGAGCTGTTTTTT	CASSLFGTRDTGELFF
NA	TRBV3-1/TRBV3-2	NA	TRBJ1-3	TGTGCCAGCAGCCAAGGTGGAGGAAACACCATATATTTT	CASSQGGGNTIYF
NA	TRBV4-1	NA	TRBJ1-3	TGCGCCAGCAGCCTCTCTGGAAACACCATATATTTT	CASSLSGNTIYF
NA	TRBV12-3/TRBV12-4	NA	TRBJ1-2	TGTGCCAGCTCAAAGGGTCATGGCTACACCTTC	CASSKGHGYTF
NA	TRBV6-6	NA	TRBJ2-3	TGTGCCAGCAGTCCCCTAGACGGATGGCCAGATACGCAGTATTTT	CASSPLDGWPDTQYF
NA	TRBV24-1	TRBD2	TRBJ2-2	TGTGCCACCAGTGATTCCCGACTAGCGGGGGGGCTGAACACCGGGGAGCTGTTTTTT	CATSDSRLAGGLNTGELFF
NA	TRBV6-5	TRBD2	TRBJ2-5	TGTGCCAGCGGCATACTAGCGCGAAAAGAGACCCAGTACTTC	CASGILARKETQYF
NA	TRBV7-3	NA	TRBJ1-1	TGTGCCAGCAGCACCCAAAAAGGGACTGAAGCTTTCTTT	CASSTQKGTEAFF
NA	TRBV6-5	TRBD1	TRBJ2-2	TGTGCCAGCAGCCAGGGGGCTACCGGGGAGCTGTTTTTT	CASSQGATGELFF
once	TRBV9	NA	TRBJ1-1	TGTGCCAGCAGCGTTCTAGGCAGGGCCGACACTGAAGCTTTCTTT	CASSVLGRADTEAFF
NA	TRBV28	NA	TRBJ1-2	TGTGCCAGCAGTCAAAGAACCTATGGCTACACCTTC	CASSQRTYGYTF